This passage covers 4 T cell receptor beta chains from one sample sequenced in a study of identical twins. TCRdb processed the 5' RACE reads anew with MiXCR; each CDR3 protein has one entry. The data show hundreds of thousands of distinct CDR3 sequences, around 24% seen once. These data were likewise used in another study, on T cells expressing NK-cell markers.

The sequencing sample was made of CD4+ T cells sorted from blood. These receptors all come from a woman aged 18-29 years in good health.

This clonotype appeared a single time. The chain carries TRBV20-1 and TRBJ1-5, with D perhaps TRBD1 (6 bases). CDR3 length equals 14 residues. CDR1 DFQATT and CDR2 SNEGSKA come from the germline V gene (reference sequence). With 5 bases removed from V and 2 bases from J, the gap between germline ends came to 13 bases. In nucleotides, the CDR3 is TGCAGTGCTGGCCGGGGGGCGGGCAATCAGCCCCAGCATTTT. This sequence encodes CSAGRGAGNQPQHF.

This clonotype came up a few times. The chain is built from TRBV7-6 and TRBJ2-3; D perhaps matches TRBD1 (6 bases). V gave up 1 base and J gave up 6 bases, with 14 bases separating them. The V gene's germline CDR1 is SGHVS and CDR2 FNYEAQ. The CDR3 spans 15 residues. The CDR3 region is CASSLGVVRGDTQYF. CDR3 nucleotide sequence: TGTGCCAGCAGCTTAGGGGTCGTCAGGGGTGATACGCAGTATTTT.

This clonotype occurred many times. This chain links TRBV5-1 with TRBJ2-7; TRBD1 matches at 11 bases. The CDR3 covers 13 residues. Germline V gene data show CDR1 as SGHRS and CDR2 as YFSETQ. V lost 6 bases, J lost 5 bases, and 4 bases stayed unmatched. CDR3 sequence reads: CASTKDRGHEQYF. In DNA form, the CDR3 reads TGCGCCAGCACTAAGGACAGGGGGCACGAGCAGTACTTC.

The V call is TRBV6-5, the J call TRBJ1-5; D remains ambiguous. The germline V gene encodes CDR1 MNHEY and CDR2 SVGAGI. V lost 4 bases, J lost 7 bases, and 14 bases lay in between. The CDR3 sequence is 14 residues long. The CDR3 reads CASSFTASGQPQHF. CDR3 bases: TGTGCCAGCAGTTTCACAGCCAGCGGCCAGCCCCAGCATTTT.